This T cell receptor (beta chain) appears in the sequencing data of a study of T-cell memory formation after mild COVID-19. About the study: Clusters of TCRs were largely donor specific.

Amplification by 5'RACE using constant-segment primers produced TCR alpha and TCR beta cDNA libraries that carried sample barcodes and UMIs. TCRdb redid the calling of the 5' RACE reads with MiXCR, one entry per CDR3 protein. This table holds more than 350,000 distinct CDR3 sequences, 20% to 25% found once. The germline V gene has CDR1 MNHNS and CDR2 SASEGT. The CDR3 extends over 15 amino acids. J lost 8 bases, V lost 2 bases, and 5 bases had no gene match. Study-wide points: Those CD4+ clones that contracted were mainly in CM and EM (CD8+ ones in EMRA). Pre-infection memory carried some responding clones, suggesting that cross-reactive memory joined.

Comments on this clonotype: Its antigen is as yet unknown.

V usage is TRBV6-1 and J usage is TRBJ2-1; 11 nucleotides agree with TRBD1. The origin of this receptor is an adult woman who had mild COVID-19 (a few samples of this study predate the infection). Cell type and time point are not known. Sample: PBMCs or a T cell subset sorted from them (not recorded which). The CDR3 DNA reads TGTGCCAGCAGTGAACAGGACAGGGGGCGAGATGAGCAGTTCTTC. Its protein product is CASSEQDRGRDEQFF.